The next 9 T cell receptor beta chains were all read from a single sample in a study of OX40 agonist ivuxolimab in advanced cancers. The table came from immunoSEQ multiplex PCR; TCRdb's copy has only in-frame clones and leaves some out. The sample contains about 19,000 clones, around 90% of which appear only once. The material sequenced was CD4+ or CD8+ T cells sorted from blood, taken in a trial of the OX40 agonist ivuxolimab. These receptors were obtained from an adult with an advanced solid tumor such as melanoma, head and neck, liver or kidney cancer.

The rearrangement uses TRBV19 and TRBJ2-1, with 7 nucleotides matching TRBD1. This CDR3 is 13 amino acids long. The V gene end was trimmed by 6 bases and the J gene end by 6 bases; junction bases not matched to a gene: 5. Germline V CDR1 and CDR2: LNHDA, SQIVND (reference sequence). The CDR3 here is CASSRGQTNEQFF. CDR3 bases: TGTGCCAGTAGCCGGGGACAGACCAATGAGCAGTTCTTC.

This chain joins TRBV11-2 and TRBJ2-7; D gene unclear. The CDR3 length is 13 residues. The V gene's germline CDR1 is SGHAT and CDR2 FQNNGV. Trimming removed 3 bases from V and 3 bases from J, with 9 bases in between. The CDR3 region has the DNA TGTGCCAGCAGCTTCGGAGTTGACTACGAGCAGTACTTC. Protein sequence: CASSFGVDYEQYF.

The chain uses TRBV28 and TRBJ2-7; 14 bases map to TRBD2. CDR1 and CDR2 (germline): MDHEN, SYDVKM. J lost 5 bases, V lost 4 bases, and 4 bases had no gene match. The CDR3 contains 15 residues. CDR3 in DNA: TGTGCCAGCAGTTCGGGACTAGCGGGAGAGGACGAGCAGTACTTC. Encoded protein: CASSSGLAGEDEQYF. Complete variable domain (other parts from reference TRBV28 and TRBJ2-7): DVKVTQSSRYLVKRTGEKVFLECVQDMDHENMFWYRQDPGLGLRLIYFSYDVKMKEKGDIPEGYSVSREKKERFSLILESASTNQTSMYLCASSSGLAGEDEQYFGPGTRLTVT.

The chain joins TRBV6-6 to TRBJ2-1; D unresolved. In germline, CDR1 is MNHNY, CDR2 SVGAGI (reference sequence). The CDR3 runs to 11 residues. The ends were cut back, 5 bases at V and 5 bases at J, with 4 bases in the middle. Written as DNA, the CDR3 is TGTGCCAGCAGTGCAAACAATGAGCAGTTCTTC. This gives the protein CASSANNEQFF.

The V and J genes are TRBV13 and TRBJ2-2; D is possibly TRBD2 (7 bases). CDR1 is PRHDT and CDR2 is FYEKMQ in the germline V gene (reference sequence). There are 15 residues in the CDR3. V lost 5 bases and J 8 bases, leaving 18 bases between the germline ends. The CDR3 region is CASSLEGGSAGELFF. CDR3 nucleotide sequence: TGTGCCAGCAGCCTAGAGGGGGGGAGTGCTGGGGAGCTGTTTTTT.

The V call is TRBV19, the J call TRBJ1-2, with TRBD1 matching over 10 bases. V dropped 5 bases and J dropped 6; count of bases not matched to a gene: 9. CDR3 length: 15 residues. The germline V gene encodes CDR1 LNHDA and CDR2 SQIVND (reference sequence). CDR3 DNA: TGTGCCAGTAGTCCGACCGGGACAGGGGCAGATGGCTACACCTTC. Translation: CASSPTGTGADGYTF.

The CDR3 DNA sequence: TGCGCCAGCAGCCAGGGGGACATAGACTACGAGCAGTACTTC. Amino acids: CASSQGDIDYEQYF. The chain has TRBV4-1 and TRBJ2-7; perhaps TRBD1 as D (6 bases). The length of the CDR3 is 14 residues. The germline V gene has CDR1 MGHRA and CDR2 YSYEKL. Deletions cut 3 bases from V and 3 bases from J, with 12 bases between.

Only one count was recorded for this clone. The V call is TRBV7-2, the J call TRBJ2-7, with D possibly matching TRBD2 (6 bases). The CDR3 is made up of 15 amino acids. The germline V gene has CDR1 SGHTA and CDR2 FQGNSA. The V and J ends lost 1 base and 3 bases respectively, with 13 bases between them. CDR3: CASSLGAGLNYEQYF. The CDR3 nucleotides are TGTGCCAGCAGCTTAGGGGCGGGATTAAACTACGAGCAGTACTTC. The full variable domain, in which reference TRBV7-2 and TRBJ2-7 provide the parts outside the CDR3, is GAGVSQSPSNKVTEKGKDVELRCDPISGHTALYWYRQSLGQGLEFLIYFQGNSAPDKSGLPSDRFSAERTGGSVSTLTIQRTQQEDSAVYLCASSLGAGLNYEQYFGPGTRLTVT.

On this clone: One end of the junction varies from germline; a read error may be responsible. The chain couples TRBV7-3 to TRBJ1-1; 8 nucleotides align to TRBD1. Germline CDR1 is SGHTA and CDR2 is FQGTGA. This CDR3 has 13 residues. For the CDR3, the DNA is TGTGCTAGCAGTTTGGACAGGGAGGCTGAAGCTTTCTTT. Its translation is CASSLDREAEAFF. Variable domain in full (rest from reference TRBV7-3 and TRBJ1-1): GAGVSQTPSNKVTEKGKYVELRCDPISGHTALYWYRQSLGQGPEFLIYFQGTGAADDSGLPNDRFFAVRPEGSVSTLKIQRTERGDSAVYLCASSLDREAEAFFGQGTRLTVV.